These 25 T cell receptor beta chains came from one sample sequenced in a study of cytomegalovirus exposure and HLA in healthy donors. PCR primers comprised 60 Vbeta and 13 Jbeta primers. Sequencing used immunoSEQ multiplex PCR; TCRdb keeps in-frame clones, though not all of them. Here the sample table reports more than 200,000 clones. Input material: PBMCs. Source of these receptors: a woman in her 30s in good health and CMV-seropositive.

The chain combines TRBV27 with TRBJ1-1; D possibly corresponds to TRBD1 (6 bases). The CDR3 contains 18 residues. The germline V gene encodes CDR1 MNHEY and CDR2 SMNVEV (reference sequence). Trimming stripped 2 bases from V and 1 base from J, with 20 bases between. The CDR3 region is CASSLRKVMRGTNTEAFF. CDR3 nucleotide sequence: TGTGCCAGCAGTTTACGTAAAGTAATGAGGGGGACGAACACTGAAGCTTTCTTT.

The V call is TRBV18, the J call TRBJ2-7; maybe TRBD2 (6 bases). The CDR3 contains 15 residues. The ends were cut back, 3 bases at V and 3 bases at J, with 15 bases in the middle. Germline loops: CDR1 KGHSH, CDR2 LQKENI. CDR3 in DNA: TGTGCCAGCTCACCTTCGAGGTCGCGGGGCTACGAGCAGTACTTC. This codes for CASSPSRSRGYEQYF.

This chain links TRBV19 with TRBJ1-4; D possibly corresponds to TRBD1 (5 bases). From germline, CDR1 is LNHDA and CDR2 SQIVND (reference sequence). V lost 5 bases and J lost 3, with 10 bases in between. This CDR3 spans 14 amino acids. CDR3 loop: CASSARGSNEKLFF. The CDR3 DNA follows: TGTGCCAGTAGTGCTAGGGGATCTAATGAAAAACTGTTTTTT.

The chain recombines TRBV4-1 with TRBJ2-2; D is unresolved. Germline lookup yields CDR1 MGHRA and CDR2 YSYEKL. CDR3 length: 14 amino acids. V lost 0 bases to trimming and J lost 8 bases, with 10 bases between them. The CDR3 here is CASSQEQPVGELFF. CDR3 DNA: TGCGCCAGCAGCCAAGAACAGCCGGTTGGGGAGCTGTTTTTT.

The chain couples TRBV10-3 to TRBJ2-5; TRBD1 matches 8 bases. This CDR3 spans 13 amino acids. CDR1 and CDR2 (germline): ENHRY, SYGVKD. The V and J ends lost 6 bases and 5 bases, in that order; junction bases with no gene match: 5. In nucleotides, the CDR3 is TGTGCCATCAGCCAGGGGGCGGAGGAGACCCAGTACTTC. This sequence encodes CAISQGAEETQYF.

The chain recombines TRBV29-1 with TRBJ1-1, with 9 bases matching TRBD1. The CDR3 spans 15 residues. The ends lost 4 bases at V and 3 bases at J; junction bases unmatched: 9. CDR1 is SQVTM and CDR2 is ANQGSEA in the germline V gene. The CDR3 loop is CSVGSTGGWDTEAFF. The CDR3 coding sequence is TGCAGCGTTGGTTCAACAGGGGGCTGGGACACTGAAGCTTTCTTT.

The chain has TRBV7-2 and TRBJ1-1, with D possibly matching TRBD1 (6 bases). V was cut by 5 bases and J by 0 bases, with 16 bases left in between. This CDR3 has 16 residues. The germline CDR1 and CDR2 sequences are SGHTA and FQGNSA. CDR3 sequence reads: CASSRSRGPLNTEAFF. The CDR3 bases are TGTGCCAGCAGCCGGAGCAGGGGACCCTTGAACACTGAAGCTTTCTTT.

The gene calls are TRBV7-8 and TRBJ1-5, with TRBD1 matching 8 bases. CDR3 length: 17 residues. Trimming removed 2 bases from V and 1 base from J; junction bases left unmatched: 7. Germline assignment: CDR1 SGHVS and CDR2 FQNEAQ. CDR3 DNA: TGTGCCAGCAGCTTATTCAATCGACAGGGGAGCAATCAGCCCCAGCATTTT. Residues: CASSLFNRQGSNQPQHF.

This chain uses TRBV28 with TRBJ2-5, with TRBD1 matching over 8 bases. The CDR3 is made up of 13 amino acids. Germline-derived CDR1 and CDR2 are MDHEN and SYDVKM. V trimming: 5 bases; J trimming: 9 bases; junction bases outside the gene matches: 8. The CDR3: CASSRTGTGSQYF. Written as DNA, the CDR3 is TGTGCCAGCAGTCGGACAGGGACCGGTTCCCAGTACTTC.

The chain employs TRBV6-1 and TRBJ1-2, with D maybe TRBD1 (5 bases). The germline V gene has CDR1 MNHNS and CDR2 SASEGT. This CDR3 is built from 14 residues. V was pared by 8 bases and J by 2 bases, with 15 bases between. CDR3 region: CASGSAGGNYGYTF. The CDR3 DNA sequence: TGTGCCAGCGGCTCCGCTGGGGGGAACTATGGCTACACCTTC.

The chain couples TRBV7-2 to TRBJ2-1; weak D call: TRBD2 (5 bases). Trimming took 5 bases from V and 2 from J, leaving 13 bases between them. The germline V gene has CDR1 SGHTA and CDR2 FQGNSA. There are 15 residues in the CDR3. CDR3 residues: CASSPTPGAYNEQFF. The CDR3 bases are TGTGCCAGCAGCCCGACCCCCGGGGCCTACAATGAGCAGTTCTTC. The whole variable domain, remainder taken from reference TRBV7-2 and TRBJ2-1, is GAGVSQSPSNKVTEKGKDVELRCDPISGHTALYWYRQSLGQGLEFLIYFQGNSAPDKSGLPSDRFSAERTGGSVSTLTIQRTQQEDSAVYLCASSPTPGAYNEQFFGPGTRLTVL.

CDR3 in amino acids: CASTEGDSETQYF. The CDR3 DNA reads as TGTGCCAGCACCGAAGGGGACAGTGAGACCCAGTACTTC. This chain connects TRBV2 to TRBJ2-5; 7 nucleotides line up with TRBD1. After removal of 7 bases from V and 5 bases from J, the junction contained 7 bases not matched to a gene. The CDR3 loop spans 13 amino acids. CDR1 is SNHLY, CDR2 FYNNEI, per germline.

CDR3 region: CASMGARGITMNTEAFF. CDR3 nucleotides: TGTGCCAGCATGGGCGCCAGAGGGATCACCATGAACACTGAAGCTTTCTTT. This chain links TRBV2 with TRBJ1-1; D remains unclear. Germline values: CDR1 SNHLY, CDR2 FYNNEI. V was cut by 7 bases and J by 0 bases, with 21 bases left in between. The CDR3 has 17 residues.

The CDR3 here is CASSLMPGLAAYEQYF. CDR3 in DNA: TGTGCCAGCAGCTTGATGCCGGGACTAGCGGCCTACGAGCAGTACTTC. This sequence joins TRBV7-2 and TRBJ2-7, with 11 bases identical to TRBD2. The V segment lost 3 bases and the J segment 2 bases; nucleotides outside the gene matches: 6. The CDR3 is made up of 16 amino acids. Germline V gives CDR1 SGHTA, CDR2 FQGNSA.

The chain carries TRBV5-1 and TRBJ1-4; D may be TRBD1 (5 bases). The CDR3 extends over 17 amino acids. V lost 1 base, J lost 2 bases, and 15 bases lay in between. CDR1 SGHRS and CDR2 YFSETQ come from the germline V gene. The CDR3 is CASSLSGGKGTNEKLFF. CDR3 coding DNA: TGCGCCAGCAGCTTGTCCGGGGGGAAGGGGACTAATGAAAAACTGTTTTTT.

Note on this clone: Compared with germline, one end of the junction differs, possibly owing to a read error. The CDR3 is CAGSLGWGTGANEQFF. CDR3 in DNA: TGTGCCGGCAGCTTGGGTTGGGGGACAGGAGCCAATGAGCAGTTCTTC. The chain links TRBV5-6 to TRBJ2-1; 8 positions agree with TRBD1. Germline assignment: CDR1 SGHDT and CDR2 YYEEEE. This CDR3 is built from 16 residues.

The chain combines TRBV7-9 with TRBJ2-7; D may be TRBD1 (5 bases). The V end was cut by 4 bases, the J end by 5 bases, with 15 bases between. Germline assignment: CDR1 SEHNR and CDR2 FQNEAQ (reference sequence). The CDR3 loop spans 14 amino acids. The CDR3 DNA sequence: TGTGCCAGCAGCTCAAGGACAATTTTTGACGAGCAGTACTTC. Translated, it gives CASSSRTIFDEQYF. Full variable domain (remainder filled in from reference TRBV7-9 and TRBJ2-7): DTGVSQNPRHKITKRGQNVTFRCDPISEHNRLYWYRQTLGQGPEFLTYFQNEAQLEKSRLLSDRFSAERPKGSFSTLEIQRTEQGDSAMYLCASSSRTIFDEQYFGPGTRLTVT.

The CDR3 sequence: CASSSIQTGTEQYF. As DNA, the CDR3 is TGTGCCAGCAGTTCCATCCAGACAGGGACCGAGCAGTACTTC. The genes are TRBV27 and TRBJ2-7; TRBD1 agrees at 7 bases. The CDR3 spans 14 residues. CDR1 and CDR2 (germline): MNHEY, SMNVEV (reference sequence). J was trimmed by 6 bases and V by 4 bases; bases with no gene match: 9.

This chain joins TRBV6-1 and TRBJ1-1, with 9 bases identical to TRBD1. Losses at the gene ends were 6 bases for V and 4 bases for J; bases not matched to a gene: 9. The germline V gene encodes CDR1 MNHNS and CDR2 SASEGT. The CDR3 is made up of 15 amino acids. The CDR3 sequence is CASSYGTGLGTEAFF. CDR3 DNA sequence: TGTGCCAGCAGCTATGGGACAGGGTTAGGCACTGAAGCTTTCTTT.

This chain links TRBV10-3 with TRBJ2-5; perhaps TRBD2 as D (6 bases). From germline, CDR1 is ENHRY and CDR2 SYGVKD. Trimming left V 0 bases short and J 7 bases short, with 12 bases between. This CDR3 has 14 amino acids. CDR3 coding DNA: TGTGCCATCAGTGAGTCTTTGGGGGGATCGACCCAGTACTTC. It is translated as CAISESLGGSTQYF.

This chain joins TRBV5-1 and TRBJ2-1, with 10 bases matching TRBD2. The CDR3 is 14 amino acids. V shed 1 base and J 7 bases; nucleotides not matched to a gene: 2. Germline V gene data show CDR1 as SGHRS and CDR2 as YFSETQ. The CDR3 coding sequence is TGCGCCAGCAGCTTGAAACTAGCGGGGAATGAGCAGTTCTTC. Translating it yields CASSLKLAGNEQFF.

The V and J genes are TRBV11-2 and TRBJ1-2; 7 nucleotides agree with TRBD1. The trim removed 3 bases at V and 4 bases at J, leaving 14 bases unmatched. The CDR3 length is 17 residues. In germline, CDR1 is SGHAT, CDR2 FQNNGV. The CDR3 region has the DNA TGTGCCAGCAGCTTTCGCGACAGGGCAAGCCCTATCTATGGCTACACCTTC. Protein sequence: CASSFRDRASPIYGYTF.

The chain joins TRBV19 to TRBJ1-3; a weak D match, TRBD1 (6 bases). Trimming took off 10 bases at V and 4 bases at J, with 14 bases between the two ends. Germline V gives CDR1 LNHDA, CDR2 SQIVND (reference sequence). The length of the CDR3 is 13 residues. DNA for the CDR3: TGTGCCACCCAACAGGGTGTCGGAAACACCATATATTTT. Translating it yields CATQQGVGNTIYF.

The chain employs TRBV11-1 and TRBJ1-1, with D unresolved. The germline CDR1 and CDR2 sequences are SGHAT and FQDESV (reference sequence). The germline V and J ends were trimmed by 2 bases and 4 bases, with 14 bases remaining between them. The CDR3 sequence is 15 residues long. The DNA of the CDR3 is TGTGCCAGCAGCTTATATGCTGGCGGAGGCACTGAAGCTTTCTTT. It codes for CASSLYAGGGTEAFF.

The rearrangement links TRBV18 to TRBJ2-2; possible D gene TRBD2, 5 bases. The ends were cut back, 2 bases at V and 3 bases at J, with 7 bases in the middle. The CDR3 sequence is 14 residues long. CDR1 and CDR2 from the germline V gene are KGHSH and LQKENI. The CDR3 loop reads CASSPGLDTGELFF. CDR3 bases: TGTGCCAGCTCACCAGGACTTGACACCGGGGAGCTGTTTTTT.